The 15 T cell receptor beta chains listed next were all sequenced from one sample in a study of T cells after yellow fever vaccination. TCRdb re-derived calls from the 5' RACE reads in MiXCR, one entry per CDR3 protein. The table records 80,000 to 100,000 distinct CDR3 sequences, about 5.8% of them present only once. Source: CD8+ T cells sorted from PBMCs, taken 10 days after the yellow fever booster vaccination. The source of these receptors is a man aged 18 to 35 who received the YFV17D yellow fever vaccine.

The chain links TRBV15 to TRBJ2-5; D is ambiguous. The CDR3 runs 15 residues. V lost 5 bases to trimming and J lost 5 bases, with 18 bases between them. CDR1 and CDR2 (germline): LNHNV, YYDKDF (reference sequence). The chain's CDR3 is CATSGYTGASETQYF. DNA for the CDR3: TGTGCCACCAGCGGTTACACGGGTGCCTCTGAGACCCAGTACTTC.

The chain is built from TRBV7-2 and TRBJ2-3; 8 bases are a match to TRBD2. The CDR3 totals 16 residues. With 4 bases clipped from V and 4 bases from J, the junction kept 10 bases outside the gene matches. Germline values: CDR1 SGHTA, CDR2 FQGNSA. Here the CDR3 DNA reads TGTGCCAGCAGCTATAGCGGGAAATTATGGCCAGATACGCAGTATTTT. Translation: CASSYSGKLWPDTQYF.

Regarding this clonotype: A single base separates this from a much larger clone, so it may be a read error. The chain carries TRBV7-8 and TRBJ2-4; a weak D match, TRBD2 (5 bases). The germline CDR1 and CDR2 sequences are SGHVS and FQNEAQ. This CDR3 region has 14 residues. CDR3 in amino acids: CGSSLPGWKNIQYF. The CDR3 bases are TGTGGCAGCAGCTTACCGGGGTGGAAAAACATTCAGTACTTC.

The rearrangement uses TRBV9 and TRBJ2-3; 7 bases agree with TRBD2. J gave up 4 bases and V 0 bases, and 5 bases lay outside the gene matches. CDR3 length: 15 residues. Per germline, CDR1 SGDLS and CDR2 YYNGEE. CDR3 DNA: TGTGCCAGCAGCGTAGGAAAGGGGAGGGCAGATACGCAGTATTTT. Protein sequence: CASSVGKGRADTQYF.

This clonotype was counted many times. This sequence joins TRBV7-6 and TRBJ2-3, with 7 bases matching TRBD2. The V gene's germline CDR1 is SGHVS and CDR2 FNYEAQ. The CDR3 has 15 residues. Trimming at V came to 5 bases and at J to 5 bases, leaving 10 bases not matched to a gene. The CDR3 nucleotides read TGTGCCAGCAGCCGCACTAGCGAGACCATAGATACGCAGTATTTT. It encodes CASSRTSETIDTQYF.

In this sample, this clonotype turned up many times. In DNA form, the CDR3 reads TGTGCCAGCAGCCCAACAGGGAAATCCTACGAGCAGTACTTC. It translates to CASSPTGKSYEQYF. This chain connects TRBV7-9 to TRBJ2-7; TRBD1 is a possible D gene (6 bases). The CDR3 is 14 amino acids. Germline V gene lookup returns CDR1 SEHNR and CDR2 FQNEAQ (reference sequence). Deletions cut 5 bases from V and 1 base from J, with 12 bases between.

The chain recombines TRBV13 with TRBJ1-2; the D gene is possibly TRBD1 (5 bases). V lost 6 bases, J lost 7 bases, and 15 bases lay in between. Germline V gene data show CDR1 as PRHDT and CDR2 as FYEKMQ (reference sequence). This CDR3 contains 13 residues. The CDR3 coding sequence is TGTGCCAGCAGTCGTCGGGTAGGGGCTGGCTACACCTTC. Translating gives CASSRRVGAGYTF.

This chain links TRBV19 with TRBJ2-2; tentatively, D is TRBD2 (6 bases). Germline CDR1 reads LNHDA; CDR2 reads SQIVND (reference sequence). The CDR3 spans 14 residues. The V end lost 5 bases, the J end lost 6 bases, and 13 bases lay between the germline ends. This CDR3 reads CASSLQGLAGELFF. The DNA for the CDR3 is TGTGCCAGTAGTCTTCAGGGACTGGCCGGGGAGCTGTTTTTT. Complete variable domain (other parts from reference TRBV19 and TRBJ2-2): DGGITQSPKYLFRKEGQNVTLSCEQNLNHDAMYWYRQDPGQGLRLIYYSQIVNDFQKGDIAEGYSVSREKKESFPLTVTSAQKNPTAFYLCASSLQGLAGELFFGEGSRLTVL.

The table lists this clonotype with a few counts. The J gene is TRBJ1-1, the V gene TRBV5-4; D is uncertain. V lost 0 bases to trimming and J lost 4 bases, with 13 bases between them. The CDR3 has 15 amino acids. Germline V CDR1 and CDR2: SGHNT, YYREEE (reference sequence). The DNA for the CDR3 is TGTGCCAGCAGCTTGGTGGAGGAGATGGGCACTGAAGCTTTCTTT. This sequence encodes CASSLVEEMGTEAFF.

The table lists this clonotype with many counts. The V call is TRBV15, the J call TRBJ2-5; D uncertain. Germline V gene lookup returns CDR1 LNHNV and CDR2 YYDKDF (reference sequence). The CDR3 totals 15 residues. The V end was cut by 0 bases, the J end by 7 bases, with 15 bases between. CDR3 in DNA: TGTGCCACCAGCAGAGATTTAGGCCACCCCGGGACCCAGTACTTC. It yields the protein CATSRDLGHPGTQYF.

The rearrangement links TRBV7-9 to TRBJ2-7, with 9 positions matching TRBD1. Germline CDR1 reads SEHNR; CDR2 reads FQNEAQ (reference sequence). This CDR3 is 15 amino acids long. J lost 6 bases, V lost 5 bases, and 11 bases had no gene match. The CDR3 is CASSPILGTGSEQYF. In DNA, the CDR3 is TGTGCCAGCAGCCCAATTCTCGGGACAGGGAGCGAGCAGTACTTC.

The V call is TRBV4-3, the J call TRBJ2-1; tentative D call: TRBD2 (5 bases). V lost 0 bases and J 3 bases, leaving 15 bases between the germline ends. In germline, CDR1 is LGHNA, CDR2 YSLEER. The CDR3 contains 17 residues. This CDR3 reads CASSQDWTREIYNEQFF. CDR3 in DNA: TGCGCCAGCAGCCAAGATTGGACTCGGGAAATCTACAATGAGCAGTTCTTC.

This clonotype was seen a handful of times. The chain joins TRBV24-1 to TRBJ2-4; D unclear. V was cut by 0 bases and J by 0 bases, with 14 bases left in between. CDR1 KGHDR and CDR2 SFDVKD come from the germline V gene. The CDR3 has 18 residues. The CDR3 DNA is TGTGCCACCAGTGATTTGGGATCAGCCCCCTTAGCCAAAAACATTCAGTACTTC. This sequence encodes CATSDLGSAPLAKNIQYF.

CDR3 sequence (DNA): TGTGCCAGCAGGACAGAGAGCTACGAGCAGTACTTC. Protein product: CASRTESYEQYF. V usage is TRBV7-2 and J usage is TRBJ2-7; perhaps TRBD1 as D (5 bases). This CDR3 has 12 residues. The germline V gene encodes CDR1 SGHTA and CDR2 FQGNSA. Trimming pared 6 bases from V and 3 bases from J, leaving 9 bases between.

In this sample, this clonotype turned up a few times. V and J are TRBV2 and TRBJ2-3, with a tentative D call TRBD1 (7 bases). The germline V and J ends were trimmed by 4 bases and 3 bases, with 14 bases remaining between them. Germline V lookup: CDR1 SNHLY, CDR2 FYNNEI. CDR3 length: 15 amino acids. The CDR3 DNA reads as TGTGCCAGCAGTGCTGGCAGGGGGGTAACAGATACGCAGTATTTT. The encoded protein is CASSAGRGVTDTQYF. Supplemented by reference TRBV2 and TRBJ2-3, the full variable domain reads EPEVTQTPSHQVTQMGQEVILRCVPISNHLYFYWYRQILGQKVEFLVSFYNNEISEKSEIFDDQFSVERPDGSNFTLKIRSTKLEDSAMYFCASSAGRGVTDTQYFGPGTRLTVL.